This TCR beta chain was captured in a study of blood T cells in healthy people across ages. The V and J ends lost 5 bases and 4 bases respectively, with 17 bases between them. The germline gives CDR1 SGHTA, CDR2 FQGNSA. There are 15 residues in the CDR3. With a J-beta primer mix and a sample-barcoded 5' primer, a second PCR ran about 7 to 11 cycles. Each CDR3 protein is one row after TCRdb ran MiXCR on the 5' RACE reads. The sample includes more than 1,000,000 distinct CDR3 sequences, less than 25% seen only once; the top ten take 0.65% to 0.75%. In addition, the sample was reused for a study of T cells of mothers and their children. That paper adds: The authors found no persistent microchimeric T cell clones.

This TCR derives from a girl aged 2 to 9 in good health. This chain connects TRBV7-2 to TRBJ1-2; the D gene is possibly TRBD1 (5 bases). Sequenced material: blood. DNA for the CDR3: TGTGCCAGCAGCCAAAATCCGGGACGGACCTATGGCTACACCTTC. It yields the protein CASSQNPGRTYGYTF.